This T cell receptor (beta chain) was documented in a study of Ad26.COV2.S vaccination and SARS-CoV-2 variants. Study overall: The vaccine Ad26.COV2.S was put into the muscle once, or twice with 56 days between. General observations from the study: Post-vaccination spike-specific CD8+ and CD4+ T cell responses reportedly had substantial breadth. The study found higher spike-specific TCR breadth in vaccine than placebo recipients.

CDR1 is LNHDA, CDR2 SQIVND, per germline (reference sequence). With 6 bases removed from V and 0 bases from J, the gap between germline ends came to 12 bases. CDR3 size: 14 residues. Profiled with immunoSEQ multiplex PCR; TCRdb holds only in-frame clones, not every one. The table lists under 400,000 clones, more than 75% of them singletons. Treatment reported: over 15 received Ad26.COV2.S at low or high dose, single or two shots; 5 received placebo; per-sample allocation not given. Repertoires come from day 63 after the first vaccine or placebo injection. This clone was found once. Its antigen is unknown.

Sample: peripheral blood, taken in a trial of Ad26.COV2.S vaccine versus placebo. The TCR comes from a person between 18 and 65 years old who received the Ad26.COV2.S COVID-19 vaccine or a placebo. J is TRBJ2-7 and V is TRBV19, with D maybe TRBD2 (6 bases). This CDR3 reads CASSMTRSSYEQYF. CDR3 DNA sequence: TGTGCCAGTAGCATGACTAGGAGCTCCTACGAGCAGTACTTC.